This is a list of T cell receptor beta chains from one sample in a study of T cell changes during pregnancy in multiple sclerosis. The table came from immunoSEQ multiplex PCR; TCRdb's copy has only in-frame clones and leaves some out. The table includes about 68,000 clones, 90% detected once. The specimen comprised peripheral blood, sampled in the third trimester of pregnancy. Source of these receptors: a female donor with multiple sclerosis, enrolled in a pregnancy study. The CDR3 runs from the conserved cysteine through the conserved F or W. D genes are given only for firm matches. Expanded clones get a size class; other rows say once, few or many, or leave the size out.

TGTGCCAGCGTACGACAGGGTGCTAACTATGGCTACACCTTC,CASVRQGANYGYTF,TRBJ1-2,NA,TRBD1,TRBV2
TGTGCCATCAGTGAGCGAGCGGGAGACACCGGGGAGCTGTTTTTT,CAISERAGDTGELFF,TRBJ2-2,NA,TRBD2,TRBV10-3
TGTGCCAGCAGTTTTCCTTTGGGACTAGCGGGAGCTCGCCACAATGAGCAGTTCTTC,CASSFPLGLAGARHNEQFF,TRBJ2-1,NA,TRBD2,TRBV5-4
TGTGCCAGTACTGACAACACCAATCAGCCCCAGCATTTT,CASTDNTNQPQHF,TRBJ1-5,few,NA,TRBV19
TGCGCCAGCAGGATCGGAACAGAGATTTACAATGAGCAGTTCTTC,CASRIGTEIYNEQFF,TRBJ2-1,NA,NA,TRBV5-1
TGTGCCAGCTCACCACGGTTCAGCCCCGAGGGCCCGGGTTATGGCTACACCTTC,CASSPRFSPEGPGYGYTF,TRBJ1-2,NA,NA,TRBV18
TGTGCCAGCAGCCACGAAAGATCAGGGGTCACTGAAGCTTTCTTT,CASSHERSGVTEAFF,TRBJ1-1,NA,NA,TRBV4-2
TGTGCCAGCAGCTTAGAGCTAGCGGGATCCTACGAGCAGTACTTC,CASSLELAGSYEQYF,TRBJ2-7,once,TRBD2,TRBV11-2
TGTGCCAGCAGCTTAGGGGCCAGCATCACTGAAGCTTTCTTT,CASSLGASITEAFF,TRBJ1-1,NA,NA,TRBV7-8
TGTGCCAGCAGCCAACTCGGGACACCTTATCAGCCCCAGCATTTT,CASSQLGTPYQPQHF,TRBJ1-5,NA,NA,TRBV4-2
TGTGCCAGCAGCTTTGGGACAGAGTACACTGAAGCTTTCTTT,CASSFGTEYTEAFF,TRBJ1-1,NA,TRBD1,TRBV7-2
TGCGCCAGCAGCCAAGATGGCGGGGTTGGCAATCAGCCCCAGCATTTT,CASSQDGGVGNQPQHF,TRBJ1-5,NA,NA,TRBV4-1
TGCGCCAGCAGCTTTACTACAAGATTCTACGAGCAGTACTTC,CASSFTTRFYEQYF,TRBJ2-7,NA,NA,TRBV5-1
TGTGCCAGCAGCCTACTATTTCGACAGGGGGCGTACAATGAGCAGTTCTTC,CASSLLFRQGAYNEQFF,TRBJ2-1,NA,TRBD1,TRBV11-2
TGTGCCAGCAGCGAAAGGACAGCAAACAATGAGCAGTTCTTC,CASSERTANNEQFF,TRBJ2-1,NA,NA,TRBV9
TGTGCCTGGGGTAGGGCGGACAGGGCTAATTCTCATCACTTC,CAWGRADRANSHHF,TRBJ2-7,NA,TRBD1,TRBV30
TGTGCCAGTAGAATTTCCGGGTCTTACGGCTACACCTTC,CASRISGSYGYTF,TRBJ1-2,once,NA,TRBV19
TGTGCCAGCAGCGCATCACTAGGGGACAGATTCTCTGGAAACACCATATATTTT,CASSASLGDRFSGNTIYF,TRBJ1-3,once,TRBD1,TRBV9
TGTGCCAGCAGTTTGACAAAACTGACAGGGACCGGGGAGCTGTTTTTT,CASSLTKLTGTGELFF,TRBJ2-2,NA,TRBD1,TRBV28
TGTGCCAGCACCTATCCGGGGGGCGACTACACCTTC,CASTYPGGDYTF,TRBJ1-2,NA,NA,TRBV7-2
TGCAGCGTTGAGGACAAATATAACTATGGCTACACCTTC,CSVEDKYNYGYTF,TRBJ1-2,once,NA,TRBV29-1
TGTGCCAGCAGTTATCAGGGGGGTGGTAACTATGGCTACACCTTC,CASSYQGGGNYGYTF,TRBJ1-2,NA,TRBD1,TRBV6-5
TGTGCCATCAGATCTGATAGCGGGGGACAAGAGACCCAGTACTTC,CAIRSDSGGQETQYF,TRBJ2-5,once,TRBD2,TRBV10-3
TGTGCCAGCAGCGTCAACAGGGAATTTGAGCAGTACTTC,CASSVNREFEQYF,TRBJ2-7,NA,NA,TRBV7-9
TGTGCCAGCAGCTTGATGGGACATAGGCCCTATGGCTACACCTTC,CASSLMGHRPYGYTF,TRBJ1-2,NA,NA,TRBV5-8